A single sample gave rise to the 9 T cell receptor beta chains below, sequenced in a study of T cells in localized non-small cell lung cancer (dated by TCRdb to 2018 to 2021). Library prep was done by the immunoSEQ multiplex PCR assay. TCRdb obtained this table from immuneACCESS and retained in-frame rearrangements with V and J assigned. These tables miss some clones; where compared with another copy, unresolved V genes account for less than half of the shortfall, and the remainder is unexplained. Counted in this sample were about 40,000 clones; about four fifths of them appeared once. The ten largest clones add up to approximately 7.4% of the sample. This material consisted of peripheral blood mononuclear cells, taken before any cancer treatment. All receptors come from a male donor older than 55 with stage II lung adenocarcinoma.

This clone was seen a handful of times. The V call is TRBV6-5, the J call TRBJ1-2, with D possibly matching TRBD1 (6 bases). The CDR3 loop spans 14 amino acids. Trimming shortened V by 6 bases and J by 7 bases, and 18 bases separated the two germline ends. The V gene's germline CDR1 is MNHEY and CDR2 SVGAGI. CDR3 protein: CASSPIQGRGGYTF. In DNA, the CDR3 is TGTGCCAGCAGCCCGATACAGGGAAGAGGTGGCTACACCTTC.

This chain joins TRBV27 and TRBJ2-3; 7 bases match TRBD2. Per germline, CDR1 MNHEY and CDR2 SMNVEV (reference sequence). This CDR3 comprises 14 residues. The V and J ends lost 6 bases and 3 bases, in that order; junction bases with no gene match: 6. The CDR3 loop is CASRYGGITDTQYF. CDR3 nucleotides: TGTGCCAGCAGATACGGGGGGATTACAGATACGCAGTATTTT.

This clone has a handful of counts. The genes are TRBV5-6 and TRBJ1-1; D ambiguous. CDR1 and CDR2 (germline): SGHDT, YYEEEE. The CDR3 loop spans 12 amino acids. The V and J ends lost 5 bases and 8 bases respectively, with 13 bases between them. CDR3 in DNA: TGTGCCAGCAGTTTTTCAGGTAGAGAAGCTTTCTTT. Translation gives CASSFSGREAFF.

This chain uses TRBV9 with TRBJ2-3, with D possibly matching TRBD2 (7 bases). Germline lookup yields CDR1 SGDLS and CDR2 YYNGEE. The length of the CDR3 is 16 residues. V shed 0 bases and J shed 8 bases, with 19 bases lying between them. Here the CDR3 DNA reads TGTGCCAGCAGCGTAGCTACGGGGGGCGTGGGAGGTACGCAGTATTTT. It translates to CASSVATGGVGGTQYF. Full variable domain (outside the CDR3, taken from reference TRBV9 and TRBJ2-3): DSGVTQTPKHLITATGQRVTLRCSPRSGDLSVYWYQQSLDQGLQFLIQYYNGEERAKGNILERFSAQQFPDLHSELNLSSLELGDSALYFCASSVATGGVGGTQYFGPGTRLTVL.

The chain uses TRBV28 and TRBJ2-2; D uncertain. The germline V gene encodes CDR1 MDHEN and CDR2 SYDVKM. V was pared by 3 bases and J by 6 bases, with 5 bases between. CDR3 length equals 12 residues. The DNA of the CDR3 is TGTGCCAGCAGTTTCTGGGCCGGGGAGCTGTTTTTT. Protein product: CASSFWAGELFF.

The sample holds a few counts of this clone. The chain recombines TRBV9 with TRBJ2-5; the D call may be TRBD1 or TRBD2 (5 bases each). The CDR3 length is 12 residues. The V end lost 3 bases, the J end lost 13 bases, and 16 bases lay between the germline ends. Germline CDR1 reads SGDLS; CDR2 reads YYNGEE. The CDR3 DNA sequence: TGTGCCAGCAGCGGGGACCGACGCCCTCCGTACTTC. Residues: CASSGDRRPPYF.

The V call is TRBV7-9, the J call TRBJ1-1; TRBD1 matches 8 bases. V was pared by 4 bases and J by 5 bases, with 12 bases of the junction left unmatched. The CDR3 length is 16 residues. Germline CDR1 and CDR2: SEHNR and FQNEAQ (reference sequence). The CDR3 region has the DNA TGTGCCAGCAGCTCCTCAACGCAGGGGGCAGGAACTGAAGCTTTCTTT. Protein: CASSSSTQGAGTEAFF.

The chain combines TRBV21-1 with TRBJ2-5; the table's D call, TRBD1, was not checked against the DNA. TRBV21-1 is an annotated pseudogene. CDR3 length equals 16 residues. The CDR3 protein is CASSKVRGKRQETQYF. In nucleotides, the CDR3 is TGTGCCAGCAGCAAAGTAAGGGGGAAAAGGCAAGAGACCCAGTACTTC.

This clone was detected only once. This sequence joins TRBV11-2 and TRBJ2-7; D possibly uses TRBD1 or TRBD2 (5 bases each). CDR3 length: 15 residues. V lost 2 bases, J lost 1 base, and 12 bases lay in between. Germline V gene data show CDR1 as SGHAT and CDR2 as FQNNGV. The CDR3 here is CASSLSLGVSYEQYF. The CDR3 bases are TGTGCCAGCAGCTTATCATTGGGGGTTTCCTACGAGCAGTACTTC. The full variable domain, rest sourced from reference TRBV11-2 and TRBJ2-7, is EAGVAQSPRYKIIEKRQSVAFWCNPISGHATLYWYQQILGQGPKLLIQFQNNGVVDDSQLPKDRFSAERLKGVDSTLKIQPAKLEDSAVYLCASSLSLGVSYEQYFGPGTRLTVT.